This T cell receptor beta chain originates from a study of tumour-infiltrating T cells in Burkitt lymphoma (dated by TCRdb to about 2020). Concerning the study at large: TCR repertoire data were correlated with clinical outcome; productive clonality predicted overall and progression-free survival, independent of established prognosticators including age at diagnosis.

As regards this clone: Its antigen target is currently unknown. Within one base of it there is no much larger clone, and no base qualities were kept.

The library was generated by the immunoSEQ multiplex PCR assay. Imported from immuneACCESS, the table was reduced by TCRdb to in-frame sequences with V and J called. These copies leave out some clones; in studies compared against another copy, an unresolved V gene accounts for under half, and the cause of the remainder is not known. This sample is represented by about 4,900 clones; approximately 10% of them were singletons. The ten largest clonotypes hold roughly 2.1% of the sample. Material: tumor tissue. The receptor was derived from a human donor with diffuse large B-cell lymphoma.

The sequenced DNA is TGTGCCAGCAGCTCCCTCAGCTTTGGGGGCACTGAAGCTTTCTTT. Translation gives CASSSLSFGGTEAFF. The V gene is TRBV5-5 and the J gene is TRBJ1-1; TRBD1 is a weak D gene call, 5 bases matching. The germline V gene (reference sequence) yields SGHKS for CDR1 and YYEKEE for CDR2. Inclusive of the bounding cysteine and phenylalanine, the CDR3 is 15 residues long. The CDR3 DNA has 45 bases and is translated from base 1. V is shortened by 3 bases, J by 4 bases, and the region joining them spans 16 bases.